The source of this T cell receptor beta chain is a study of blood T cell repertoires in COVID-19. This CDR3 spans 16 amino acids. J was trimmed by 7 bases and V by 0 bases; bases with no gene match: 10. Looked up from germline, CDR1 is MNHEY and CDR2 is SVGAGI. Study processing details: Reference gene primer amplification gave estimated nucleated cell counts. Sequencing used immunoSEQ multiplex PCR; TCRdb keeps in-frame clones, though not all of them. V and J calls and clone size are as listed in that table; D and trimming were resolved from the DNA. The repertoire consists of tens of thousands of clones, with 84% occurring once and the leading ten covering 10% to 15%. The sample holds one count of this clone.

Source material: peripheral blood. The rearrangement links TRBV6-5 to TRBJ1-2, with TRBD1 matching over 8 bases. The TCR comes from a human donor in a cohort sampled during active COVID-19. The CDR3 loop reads CASSYSQGAFQRGYTF. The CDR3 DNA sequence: TGTGCCAGCAGTTACTCGCAGGGGGCCTTTCAACGTGGCTACACCTTC.